Each of the 5 T cell receptor beta chains below was sequenced from the same sample in a study of T cells after yellow fever vaccination. TCRdb processed the 5' RACE reads anew with MiXCR; each CDR3 protein has one entry. The data contain around 100,000 distinct CDR3 sequences, 8.4% of them singletons. Sequenced material: CD8+ T cells sorted from PBMCs, taken 45 days after the yellow fever booster vaccination. Receptors were obtained from a man aged 25-40 years who received the YFV17D yellow fever vaccine.

This clonotype came up many times. J is TRBJ1-1 and V is TRBV12-3 or TRBV12-4; D remains unclear. This CDR3 has 11 amino acids. The V end lost 10 bases, the J end lost 4 bases, and 10 bases lay between the germline ends. The CDR3 loop reads CATGKGTEAFF. The CDR3 DNA reads as TGTGCCACCGGCAAAGGCACTGAAGCTTTCTTT.

Ten or more counts support this clonotype. V gene TRBV18 combines with J gene TRBJ1-1; 8 bases align to TRBD1. The CDR3 totals 15 residues. CDR1 and CDR2 from the germline V gene are KGHSH and LQKENI. V was clipped by 2 bases and J by 1 base; unmatched bases: 3. CDR3 residues: CASSPGGTGNTEAFF. The CDR3 coding sequence is TGTGCCAGCTCACCAGGTGGGACAGGGAACACTGAAGCTTTCTTT.

This clonotype was recorded at least ten times. The chain recombines TRBV6-1 with TRBJ2-1; possible D gene TRBD1, 5 bases. V lost 9 bases, J lost 6 bases, and 21 bases lay in between. The germline V gene encodes CDR1 MNHNS and CDR2 SASEGT. This CDR3 is built from 15 residues. The CDR3 region is CASPFPHQGSNEQFF. As DNA, the CDR3 is TGTGCCAGTCCTTTCCCTCATCAGGGCAGCAATGAGCAGTTCTTC.

There are many counts of this clonotype. The chain has TRBV24-1 and TRBJ2-1; no definite D call. Germline V gene data show CDR1 as KGHDR and CDR2 as SFDVKD. The ends were cut back, 4 bases at V and 8 bases at J, with 5 bases in the middle. This CDR3 has 11 residues. The CDR3 DNA reads as TGTGCCACCAGTGAAGGGCATGAGCAGTTCTTC. Translation gives CATSEGHEQFF.

This clonotype was counted ten times or more. One junction end disagrees with the germline gene, perhaps due to a read error. The chain employs TRBV6-1 and TRBJ2-1, with 9 bases fitting TRBD1. The length of the CDR3 is 14 residues. CDR1 is MNHNS and CDR2 is SASEGT in the germline V gene. CDR3 sequence reads: CASLTGGTYNEQFF. The DNA of the CDR3 is TGTGCCAGCTTGACAGGGGGAACCTACAATGAGCAGTTTTTC.